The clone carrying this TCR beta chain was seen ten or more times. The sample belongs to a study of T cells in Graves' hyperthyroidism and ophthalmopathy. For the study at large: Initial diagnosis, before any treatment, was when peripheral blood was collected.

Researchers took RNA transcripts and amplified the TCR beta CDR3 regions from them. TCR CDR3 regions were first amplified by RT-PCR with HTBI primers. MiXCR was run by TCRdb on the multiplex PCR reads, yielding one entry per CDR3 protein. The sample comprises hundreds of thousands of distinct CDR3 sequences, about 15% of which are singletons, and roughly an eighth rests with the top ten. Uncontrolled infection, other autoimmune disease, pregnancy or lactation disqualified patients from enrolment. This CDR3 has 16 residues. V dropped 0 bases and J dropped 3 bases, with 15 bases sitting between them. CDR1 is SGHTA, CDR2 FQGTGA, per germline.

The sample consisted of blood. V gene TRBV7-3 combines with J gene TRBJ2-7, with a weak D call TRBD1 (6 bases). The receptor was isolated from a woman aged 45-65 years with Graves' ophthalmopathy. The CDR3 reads CASSLTRAGAGYEQYF. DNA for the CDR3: TGTGCCAGCAGCTTAACCCGGGCAGGGGCTGGCTACGAGCAGTACTTC.